The 24 T cell receptor beta chains in this list originate from one sample, sequenced in a study of T cells after yellow fever vaccination. Each CDR3 protein gets one entry after TCRdb re-called the 5' RACE reads with MiXCR. The data contain approximately 260,000 distinct CDR3 sequences, over 10% of them singletons. The sample consisted of CD4+ T cells sorted from PBMCs, taken 45 days after the yellow fever booster vaccination. These receptors originate from a man aged 30 to 39 who received the YFV17D yellow fever vaccine.

This clonotype was seen only a few times. The chain couples TRBV5-8 to TRBJ2-5; the D gene is possibly TRBD2 (5 bases). The germline CDR1 and CDR2 sequences are SGHTS and YDEGEE. The CDR3 runs 14 residues. Trimming left V 3 bases short and J 6 bases short, with 15 bases between. In nucleotides, the CDR3 is TGTGCCAGCAGCTACGGACTGCCCCCGAAGACCCAGTACTTC. Protein sequence: CASSYGLPPKTQYF. The full variable domain, with the rest looked up from reference TRBV5-8 and TRBJ2-5, is EAGVTQSPTHLIKTRGQQATLRCSPISGHTSVYWYQQALGLGLQFLLWYDEGEERNRGNFPPRFSGRQFPNYSSELNVNALELEDSALYLCASSYGLPPKTQYFGPGTRLLVL.

V usage is TRBV20-1 and J usage is TRBJ2-7, with D perhaps TRBD1 (6 bases). Per germline, CDR1 DFQATT and CDR2 SNEGSKA (reference sequence). Trimming took off 0 bases at V and 9 bases at J, with 15 bases between the two ends. The CDR3 length is 13 residues. The CDR3 DNA follows: TGCAGTGCTAGAGACCGGACAGCCCCTCGGCAGTACTTC. As protein: CSARDRTAPRQYF.

The V gene is TRBV4-3, the J gene TRBJ2-7; no reliable D call. CDR3 length: 13 residues. V gave up 2 bases and J gave up 3 bases, with 8 bases separating them. CDR1 and CDR2 (germline): LGHNA, YSLEER. This CDR3 reads CASSQQEHYEQYF. The CDR3 DNA reads as TGCGCCAGCAGCCAACAGGAGCACTACGAGCAGTACTTC.

Ten or more counts support this clonotype. This sequence joins TRBV7-2 and TRBJ2-7, with D possibly TRBD1 on 6 matching bases. Germline lookup yields CDR1 SGHTA and CDR2 FQGNSA. CDR3 size: 15 residues. The ends were cut back, 0 bases at V and 6 bases at J, with 15 bases in the middle. CDR3 nucleotide sequence: TGTGCCAGCAGCTTAGCCAGGGGAAGGCCAGGCGAGCAGTACTTC. It translates to CASSLARGRPGEQYF.

V gene TRBV5-1 combines with J gene TRBJ2-2, with D perhaps TRBD2 (5 bases). The CDR3 sequence is 15 residues long. Germline-derived CDR1 and CDR2 are SGHRS and YFSETQ. Trimming left V 5 bases short and J 5 bases short, with 16 bases between. DNA for the CDR3: TGCGCCAGCAGGGCTCGGACGTGGGAGACCGGGGAGCTGTTTTTT. The encoded protein is CASRARTWETGELFF.

The rearrangement uses TRBV7-2 and TRBJ2-1; the D is unclear. V was pared by 5 bases and J by 4 bases, with 21 bases between. The CDR3 contains 17 residues. CDR1 is SGHTA and CDR2 is FQGNSA in the germline V gene. The CDR3 DNA sequence: TGTGCCAGCAGCCTCAATATCGGCAGGCCCTCATACAATGAGCAGTTCTTC. Its translation: CASSLNIGRPSYNEQFF.

This clonotype came up a few times. The rearrangement links TRBV29-1 to TRBJ2-3, with D perhaps matching TRBD1 or TRBD2 (5 bases each). V was shortened by 4 bases and J by 2 bases, with 10 bases between the two germline ends. In germline, CDR1 is SQVTM, CDR2 ANQGSEA. CDR3 size: 13 residues. The CDR3, as DNA: TGCAGCGTTGGGGACGGTTTCACAGATACGCAGTATTTT. This sequence encodes CSVGDGFTDTQYF.

The chain recombines TRBV11-2 with TRBJ2-2; D ambiguous. V was trimmed by 5 bases and J by 6 bases, leaving 16 bases between them. This CDR3 is 15 amino acids long. Germline-derived CDR1 and CDR2 are SGHAT and FQNNGV. The CDR3 DNA reads as TGTGCCAGCAGCCCCCTCGGTAGAAACTCCGGGGAGCTGTTTTTT. It encodes CASSPLGRNSGELFF.

This clonotype was counted at least ten times. V usage is TRBV20-1 and J usage is TRBJ1-1; possible D gene TRBD1, 6 bases. In germline, CDR1 is DFQATT, CDR2 SNEGSKA (reference sequence). The ends were cut back, 4 bases at V and 1 base at J, with 16 bases in the middle. The CDR3 loop spans 15 amino acids. This chain's CDR3 is CSATYFDRWNTEAFF. CDR3 in DNA: TGCAGTGCTACCTACTTCGACAGGTGGAACACTGAAGCTTTCTTT.

This clonotype has a handful of counts. V usage is TRBV12-3 or TRBV12-4 and J usage is TRBJ2-7; D is undetermined. This CDR3 is 14 amino acids long. V was shortened by 1 base and J by 2 bases, with 9 bases between the two germline ends. The CDR3 nucleotides read TGTGCCAGCAGTTTAGGACTCTCTACCTACGAGCAGTACTTC. This codes for CASSLGLSTYEQYF.

In this sample, this clonotype turned up a few times. J is TRBJ2-3 and V is TRBV5-1; 11 nucleotides align to TRBD2. This CDR3 has 15 amino acids. Unmatched junction bases numbered 6, after V lost 4 bases and J lost 5 bases. Germline V gene lookup returns CDR1 SGHRS and CDR2 YFSETQ. The CDR3 nucleotides read TGCGCCAGCAGCCCCCCGCTAGCGGGAGGAGATACGCAGTATTTT. It encodes CASSPPLAGGDTQYF.

In its sample, this clonotype was seen many times. The CDR3 region is CASSLAGQYEQYF. Here the CDR3 DNA reads TGCGCCAGCAGCCTAGCGGGACAATACGAGCAGTACTTC. This chain joins TRBV5-1 and TRBJ2-7; 9 nucleotides align to TRBD2. Germline V gene lookup returns CDR1 SGHRS and CDR2 YFSETQ. This CDR3 is built from 13 residues. The J segment lost 4 bases and the V segment lost 4 bases, leaving 3 bases of the junction unmatched.

This chain links TRBV12-3 or TRBV12-4 with TRBJ1-6, with TRBD1 identical over 8 bases. The trim removed 6 bases at V and 8 bases at J, leaving 6 bases unmatched. The CDR3 is made up of 14 amino acids. CDR3 DNA sequence: TGTGCCAGCAGGTGGTCAGGGGGCCATTCACCCCTCCACTTT. Protein sequence: CASRWSGGHSPLHF.

CDR3 bases: TGTGCCAGCAGAGGGACAGTTCGTTACACCGGGGAGCTGTTTTTT. Translating gives CASRGTVRYTGELFF. V gene TRBV6-1 combines with J gene TRBJ2-2, with 7 positions matching TRBD1. This CDR3 has 15 amino acids. CDR1 MNHNS and CDR2 SASEGT come from the germline V gene. V shed 6 bases, J shed 3 bases, and the junction held 7 bases outside the gene matches.

J is TRBJ2-7 and V is TRBV4-2; D may be TRBD1 (6 bases). This CDR3 comprises 17 residues. Germline CDR1 LGHNA, CDR2 YNFKEQ. Trimming removed 1 base from V and 2 bases from J, with 18 bases in between. CDR3 DNA: TGTGCCAGCAGCCAAGCAGGGTCCCGGGACATAACCTACGAGCAGTACTTC. This translates into CASSQAGSRDITYEQYF.

This clonotype was seen a handful of times. This chain joins TRBV12-3 or TRBV12-4 and TRBJ2-3; 7 bases line up with TRBD1. There are 15 residues in the CDR3. Unmatched junction bases numbered 6, after V lost 5 bases and J lost 1 base. The CDR3 DNA follows: TGTGCCAGCAGTGCGCCAGACAGGGGCACAGATACGCAGTATTTT. Translated: CASSAPDRGTDTQYF.

A few counts support this clonotype. The chain has TRBV4-3 and TRBJ2-7, with TRBD1 matching 8 bases. CDR3 length: 13 residues. Germline V gene data show CDR1 as LGHNA and CDR2 as YSLEER. After removal of 3 bases from V and 6 bases from J, the junction contained 4 bases not matched to a gene. CDR3 nucleotides: TGCGCCAGCAGCCACAACAGGGGGGCCGAGCAGTACTTC. Protein: CASSHNRGAEQYF.

This clonotype was seen a handful of times. The rearrangement links TRBV9 to TRBJ1-1, with 8 nucleotides matching TRBD1. The CDR3 totals 13 residues. Germline V gene data show CDR1 as SGDLS and CDR2 as YYNGEE. The V and J ends lost 3 bases and 13 bases, in that order; junction bases with no gene match: 11. CDR3 nucleotides: TGTGCCAGCAGCGCAGATCCCGCAGGGGGCGGTTTCTTT. This codes for CASSADPAGGGFF.

This clonotype was picked up a small number of times. This sequence joins TRBV7-2 and TRBJ2-1, with D unresolved. This CDR3 has 12 amino acids. CDR1 is SGHTA and CDR2 is FQGNSA in the germline V gene. Trimming removed 3 bases from V and 8 bases from J, with 8 bases in between. The CDR3 loop reads CASSFNRDEQFF. The CDR3 DNA sequence: TGTGCCAGCAGCTTTAATAGAGATGAGCAGTTCTTC.

This sequence joins TRBV5-6 and TRBJ2-1; 8 bases are shared with TRBD1. The CDR3 contains 15 residues. From germline, CDR1 is SGHDT and CDR2 YYEEEE. V lost 8 bases to trimming and J lost 7 bases; unmatched junction nucleotides: 14. The chain's CDR3 is CASSFAGTGYNEQFF. The DNA of the CDR3 is TGTGCCAGTAGTTTTGCCGGGACAGGCTATAATGAGCAGTTCTTC.

This clonotype was observed a few times. The chain joins TRBV10-3 to TRBJ1-5; maybe TRBD1 (5 bases). CDR1 and CDR2 (germline): ENHRY, SYGVKD. The CDR3 length is 13 residues. The V end was cut by 9 bases, the J end by 6 bases, with 15 bases between. The CDR3 DNA is TGTGCCATAGCCGGGACTACCGGTCAGCCCCAGCATTTT. This encodes CAIAGTTGQPQHF.

The chain joins TRBV5-4 to TRBJ2-4; 9 bases align to TRBD1. Germline V gene lookup returns CDR1 SGHNT and CDR2 YYREEE (reference sequence). The CDR3 is 15 amino acids. After removal of 4 bases from V and 5 bases from J, the junction contained 7 bases not matched to a gene. The CDR3, as DNA: TGTGCCAGCAGCATCCAACAGGGGGCCCAAAACATTCAGTACTTC. This codes for CASSIQQGAQNIQYF.

The chain uses TRBV5-1 and TRBJ2-1; D uncertain. The CDR3 sequence is 15 residues long. Per the germline V gene, CDR1 is SGHRS and CDR2 is YFSETQ. Trimming left V 1 base short and J 6 bases short, with 14 bases between. CDR3 nucleotides: TGCGCCAGCAGCTTGCTGTCAGGCGTCGGCAATGAGCAGTTCTTC. Its translation is CASSLLSGVGNEQFF. The full variable domain, its missing parts supplied by reference TRBV5-1 and TRBJ2-1, is KAGVTQTPRYLIKTRGQQVTLSCSPISGHRSVSWYQQTPGQGLQFLFEYFSETQRNKGNFPGRFSGRQFSNSRSEMNVSTLELGDSALYLCASSLLSGVGNEQFFGPGTRLTVL.

The chain combines TRBV2 with TRBJ2-1, with TRBD2 matching 8 bases. The CDR3 length is 15 residues. V lost 9 bases, J lost 4 bases, and 11 bases stayed unmatched. CDR1 SNHLY and CDR2 FYNNEI come from the germline V gene. This chain's CDR3 is CASLSAGDPYNEQFF. The CDR3 region has the DNA TGTGCCAGTTTGTCAGCGGGAGATCCTTACAATGAGCAGTTCTTC.